The 7 T cell receptor beta chains below come from one sample, sequenced in a study of regulatory T cells in long-lasting Graves disease. Investigators prepared the TCR beta libraries by applying iRepertoire HTBI primers and Arm-PCR of CDR3 regions. TCRdb independently ran MiXCR on the multiplex PCR reads; one entry per CDR3 protein. The sample has approximately 350,000 distinct CDR3 sequences, 15% to 20% seen once. Described time point: newly diagnosed GD, antithyroid drugs for less than 3 months. PBMC-extracted RNA yielded the TCR library. The sample was also reused in another study, on T cells in Graves' hyperthyroidism and ophthalmopathy.

Specimen: peripheral blood mononuclear cells (PBMCs), collected at new diagnosis, from a patient treated with antithyroid drugs. The source is a woman younger than 30 with Graves disease.

Only a few counts were recorded for this clonotype. The chain links TRBV10-3 to TRBJ2-3, with D perhaps TRBD2 (7 bases). V was pared by 4 bases and J by 4 bases, with 18 bases between. The CDR3 is made up of 16 amino acids. Germline V gives CDR1 ENHRY, CDR2 SYGVKD. CDR3: CAISAPPGRGADTQYF. The CDR3 DNA follows: TGTGCCATCAGTGCCCCCCCGGGGAGGGGGGCAGATACGCAGTATTTT.

The sample holds a few counts of this clonotype. The chain recombines TRBV19 with TRBJ2-1; 15 nucleotides align to TRBD2. Germline V lookup: CDR1 LNHDA, CDR2 SQIVND (reference sequence). The length of the CDR3 is 17 residues. V lost 6 bases to trimming and J lost 2 bases; unmatched junction nucleotides: 5. DNA for the CDR3: TGTGCCAGTAGACTAGGACTAGCGGGAGGGACCTACAATGAGCAGTTCTTC. As protein: CASRLGLAGGTYNEQFF.

This clonotype has at least ten counts. For the CDR3, the DNA is TGTGCCAGCAGCCGAGGACTAATACAAGAGACCCAGTACTTC. It yields the protein CASSRGLIQETQYF. This chain uses TRBV3-1 with TRBJ2-5, with D perhaps matching TRBD2 (6 bases). CDR3 size: 14 residues. Trimming shortened V by 4 bases and J by 2 bases, and 11 bases separated the two germline ends. Germline CDR1 reads LGHDT; CDR2 reads YNNKEL (reference sequence).

The sample holds many counts of this clonotype. J is TRBJ2-3 and V is TRBV12-3 or TRBV12-4; TRBD1 agrees at 10 bases. The J segment lost 1 base and the V segment lost 10 bases, leaving 5 bases of the junction unmatched. This CDR3 spans 14 amino acids. The CDR3 spells CATRTGGGTDTQYF. The CDR3 DNA is TGTGCCACCAGGACAGGGGGTGGCACAGATACGCAGTATTTT.

Comment on this clonotype: A much bigger clone sits one base away, suggesting this may be a read error. The chain couples TRBV20-1 to TRBJ2-7; D is ambiguous. CDR1 and CDR2 from the germline V gene are DFQATT and SNEGSKA (reference sequence). This CDR3 contains 11 residues. The CDR3 here is CSAPLNYGQYF. The CDR3 bases are TGCAGTGCTCCCTTAAACTACGGGCAGTACTTC.

This clonotype has a count of ten or more. This chain joins TRBV28 and TRBJ2-7; D unclear. There are 11 residues in the CDR3. In germline, CDR1 is MDHEN, CDR2 SYDVKM. The germline V and J ends were trimmed by 7 bases and 5 bases, with 9 bases remaining between them. The CDR3 coding sequence is TGTGCCAGCACCACCTCTCACGAGCAGTACTTC. Its translation: CASTTSHEQYF.

The gene calls are TRBV18 and TRBJ2-7; D unclear. This CDR3 has 15 residues. V was shortened by 3 bases and J by 2 bases, with 14 bases between the two germline ends. Germline V lookup: CDR1 KGHSH, CDR2 LQKENI. The CDR3 loop reads CASSPQPAGAYEQYF. The CDR3, as DNA: TGTGCCAGCTCACCTCAGCCAGCAGGAGCCTACGAGCAGTACTTC.